This record covers a single T cell receptor (beta chain). This specimen comes from a study of PD-L1 blockade in urothelial cancer. About the study: From 0 to 3 prior chemotherapy regimens had been given to the patients.

The repertoire was sequenced with immunoSEQ multiplex PCR; TCRdb's copy has only in-frame clones and lacks some. The sample lists 75,000 to 95,000 clones, approximately 91% seen once, with over 8.5% in the top ten. Sequenced material: PBMCs, taken around atezolizumab (anti-PD-L1) treatment. The receptor comes from a man aged 60 to 75 with urothelial cancer.

The CDR3 reads CASSPDGLATSYNEQFF. DNA of the CDR3: TGTGCCAGCAGTCCTGACGGACTAGCGACCTCCTACAATGAGCAGTTCTTC. V and J are TRBV9 and TRBJ2-1; 9 bases fit TRBD2. V was pared by 5 bases and J by 0 bases, with 9 bases of the junction left unmatched. The germline V gene encodes CDR1 SGDLS and CDR2 YYNGEE. The length of the CDR3 is 17 residues.